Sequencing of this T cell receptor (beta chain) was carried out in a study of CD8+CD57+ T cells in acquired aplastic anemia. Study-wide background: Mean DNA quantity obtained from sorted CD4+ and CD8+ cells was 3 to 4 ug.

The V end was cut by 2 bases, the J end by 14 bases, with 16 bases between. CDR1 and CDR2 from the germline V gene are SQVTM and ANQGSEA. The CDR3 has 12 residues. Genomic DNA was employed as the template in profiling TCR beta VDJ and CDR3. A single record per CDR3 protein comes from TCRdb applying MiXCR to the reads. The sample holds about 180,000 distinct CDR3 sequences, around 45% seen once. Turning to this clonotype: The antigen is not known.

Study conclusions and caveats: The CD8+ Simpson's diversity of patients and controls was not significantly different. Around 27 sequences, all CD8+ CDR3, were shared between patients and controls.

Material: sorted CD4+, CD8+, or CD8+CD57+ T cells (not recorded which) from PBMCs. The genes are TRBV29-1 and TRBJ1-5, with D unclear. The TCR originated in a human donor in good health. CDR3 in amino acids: CSVETTQPYEHF. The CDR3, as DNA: TGCAGCGTTGAAACAACCCAGCCCTACGAGCATTTT.